The 25 T cell receptor beta chains below all came from one sample that was sequenced in a study of Graves' ophthalmopathy and Graves' hyperthyroidism. The sequenced template was RNA, covering the TCR beta CDR3 region. A first-round RT-PCR used HTBI primers, followed by a second-round multiplex PCR. One entry per CDR3 protein, called by TCRdb with MiXCR from the multiplex PCR reads. In the table there are under 200,000 distinct CDR3 sequences, more than 30% of which are singletons. The sample consisted of peripheral blood. Receptor source: a woman in her thirties or forties with Graves' ophthalmopathy.

This clonotype was recorded many times. V is TRBV6-4 and J is TRBJ2-7; D tentatively reads TRBD1 or TRBD2 (5 bases each). Trimming took off 6 bases at V and 3 bases at J, with 12 bases between the two ends. The CDR3 has 13 amino acids. Germline CDR1 reads MRHNA; CDR2 reads SNTAGT. Here the CDR3 reads CASRRDVRYEQYF. The CDR3 nucleotides are TGTGCCAGCAGGAGGGACGTCCGCTACGAGCAGTACTTC.

This chain joins TRBV12-3 or TRBV12-4 and TRBJ1-1, with 10 bases that match TRBD1. V lost 1 base to trimming and J lost 0 bases; unmatched junction nucleotides: 5. This CDR3 has 17 residues. For the CDR3, the DNA is TGTGCCAGCAGTTTAGGGGACAGGGGTCCTATGAACACTGAAGCTTTCTTT. Amino acids: CASSLGDRGPMNTEAFF.

This clonotype was seen at least ten times. The rearrangement uses TRBV20-1 and TRBJ2-7; D might be TRBD1 (6 bases). The CDR3 contains 11 residues. Trimming stripped 5 bases from V and 6 bases from J, with 11 bases between. Germline V gene sequence: CDR1 DFQATT, CDR2 SNEGSKA (reference sequence). CDR3 in amino acids: CSAGTGTEQYF. The DNA for the CDR3 is TGCAGTGCTGGAACAGGGACCGAGCAGTACTTC.

This clonotype occurred many times. This chain joins TRBV2 and TRBJ1-5; 7 bases map to TRBD1. The CDR3 covers 15 residues. CDR1 is SNHLY, CDR2 FYNNEI, per germline. Unmatched junction bases numbered 12, after V lost 4 bases and J lost 9 bases. The CDR3 bases are TGTGCCAGCAGTGGTACAGGGGATCGTCATCGGCCCCAGCATTTT. It codes for CASSGTGDRHRPQHF.

This clonotype was recorded many times. J is TRBJ2-2 and V is TRBV3-1; D gene ambiguous. The CDR3 runs 13 residues. V gave up 1 base and J gave up 7 bases, with 7 bases separating them. The germline V gene encodes CDR1 LGHDT and CDR2 YNNKEL (reference sequence). The chain's CDR3 is CASSQARFGELFF. In DNA, the CDR3 is TGTGCCAGCAGCCAAGCCCGATTCGGGGAGCTGTTTTTT.

This clonotype was picked up a small number of times. V usage is TRBV6-4 and J usage is TRBJ2-6, with TRBD2 identical over 9 bases. This CDR3 spans 18 amino acids. Germline V lookup: CDR1 MRHNA, CDR2 SNTAGT. The ends lost 6 bases at V and 0 bases at J; junction bases unmatched: 9. The CDR3 nucleotides read TGTGCCAGCAGATCCGGGACTAGCTTTAGCTCTGGGGCCAACGTCCTGACTTTC. The encoded protein is CASRSGTSFSSGANVLTF.

This clonotype was picked up many times. The chain links TRBV19 to TRBJ2-5; D remains unclear. Between the trimmed V and J ends, which lost 5 bases and 5 bases, there was a span of 6 bases. This CDR3 has 11 residues. Looked up from germline, CDR1 is LNHDA and CDR2 is SQIVND (reference sequence). The CDR3 spells CASSGLETQYF. CDR3 in DNA: TGTGCCAGTAGTGGGCTTGAGACCCAGTACTTC. The variable domain in full, with the rest retrieved from reference TRBV19 and TRBJ2-5, is DGGITQSPKYLFRKEGQNVTLSCEQNLNHDAMYWYRQDPGQGLRLIYYSQIVNDFQKGDIAEGYSVSREKKESFPLTVTSAQKNPTAFYLCASSGLETQYFGPGTRLLVL.

This clonotype occurred many times. The chain joins TRBV2 to TRBJ1-6, with TRBD1 matching 10 bases. V was clipped by 4 bases and J by 8 bases; unmatched bases: 5. Germline V gives CDR1 SNHLY, CDR2 FYNNEI. The CDR3 runs 15 residues. The CDR3 reads CASSGGQGGYSPLHF. CDR3 in DNA: TGTGCCAGCAGTGGAGGACAGGGGGGGTATTCACCCCTCCACTTT.

V and J are TRBV6-1 and TRBJ1-1; D possibly corresponds to TRBD1 (6 bases). The CDR3 runs 14 residues. Germline assignment: CDR1 MNHNS and CDR2 SASEGT. V was cut by 2 bases and J by 4 bases, with 11 bases left in between. CDR3 sequence reads: CASSETYRATEAFF. The CDR3 DNA sequence: TGTGCCAGCAGTGAAACCTACAGGGCCACTGAAGCTTTCTTT.

Many counts were recorded for this clonotype. This chain connects TRBV6-2 or TRBV6-3 to TRBJ2-2, with a tentative D call TRBD2 (5 bases). CDR3 length equals 15 residues. Germline V gives CDR1 MNHEY, CDR2 SVGEGT. Trimming left V 8 bases short and J 5 bases short, with 18 bases between. This CDR3 is CASFPGDKRTGELFF. The DNA of the CDR3 is TGTGCCAGCTTCCCCGGGGATAAGAGGACCGGGGAGCTGTTTTTT.

The V gene is TRBV12-3 or TRBV12-4, the J gene TRBJ2-7; 9 nucleotides line up with TRBD1. V was clipped by 6 bases and J by 5 bases; unmatched bases: 8. The CDR3 is 14 residues long. In DNA form, the CDR3 reads TGTGCCAGCAGGCGGCGGGACAGGGTCGACGAGCAGTACTTC. It specifies CASRRRDRVDEQYF.

The chain joins TRBV6-5 to TRBJ2-7, with 12 bases fitting TRBD2. In germline, CDR1 is MNHEY, CDR2 SVGAGI. The CDR3 totals 16 residues. J gave up 4 bases and V 0 bases, and 4 bases lay outside the gene matches. For the CDR3, the DNA is TGTGCCAGCAGTTACTCTAGACTAGCGGGAGTTTACGAGCAGTACTTC. This encodes CASSYSRLAGVYEQYF.

The chain has TRBV6-5 and TRBJ2-7; D is uncertain. Deletions cut 0 bases from V and 2 bases from J, with 14 bases between. Germline V gene lookup returns CDR1 MNHEY and CDR2 SVGAGI. This CDR3 has 16 residues. CDR3 in amino acids: CASSYSTVTPTYEQYF. The CDR3 coding sequence is TGTGCCAGCAGTTACTCGACTGTAACACCTACCTACGAGCAGTACTTC.

This clonotype was seen repeatedly, ten times or more. The chain joins TRBV9 to TRBJ1-1; tentatively, D is TRBD1 (5 bases). The ends were cut back, 4 bases at V and 4 bases at J, with 11 bases in the middle. Germline assignment: CDR1 SGDLS and CDR2 YYNGEE. This CDR3 is built from 13 residues. This CDR3 is CASSRGGFTEAFF. Here the CDR3 DNA reads TGTGCCAGCAGCCGGGGGGGATTCACTGAAGCTTTCTTT. Based on the CDR3 plus reference TRBV9 and TRBJ1-1, the full variable domain is DSGVTQTPKHLITATGQRVTLRCSPRSGDLSVYWYQQSLDQGLQFLIQYYNGEERAKGNILERFSAQQFPDLHSELNLSSLELGDSALYFCASSRGGFTEAFFGQGTRLTVV.

The chain uses TRBV12-3 or TRBV12-4 and TRBJ1-1; D is undetermined. The V gene lost 7 bases and the J gene lost 0 bases, with 21 bases spanning the gap. This CDR3 is 17 amino acids long. The CDR3 sequence is CASNRDMGGRMNTEAFF. In nucleotides, the CDR3 is TGTGCCAGCAACCGAGACATGGGAGGGAGGATGAACACTGAAGCTTTCTTT.

The genes are TRBV7-8 and TRBJ2-2, with a weak D call TRBD2 (5 bases). Trimming stripped 0 bases from V and 3 bases from J, with 8 bases between. CDR1 and CDR2 (germline): SGHVS, FQNEAQ. The CDR3 totals 15 residues. CDR3 in DNA: TGTGCCAGCAGCTTAGCTCGGACTTACACCGGGGAGCTGTTTTTT. It encodes CASSLARTYTGELFF.

The sample holds many counts of this clonotype. CDR3 DNA sequence: TGTGCCAGCAGTGATCTAGCGGGAGTGGCCCCCGGGGAGCTGTTTTTT. Its protein product is CASSDLAGVAPGELFF. The chain couples TRBV6-2 or TRBV6-3 to TRBJ2-2, with 10 bases lining up with TRBD2. Trimming took 5 bases from V and 6 from J; bases not matched to a gene: 9. Germline CDR1 is MNHEY and CDR2 is SVGEGT. This CDR3 spans 16 amino acids.

In its sample, this clonotype was seen many times. V usage is TRBV29-1 and J usage is TRBJ2-7; perhaps TRBD1 as D (7 bases). Trimming took off 0 bases at V and 1 base at J, with 16 bases between the two ends. Germline loops: CDR1 SQVTM, CDR2 ANQGSEA. CDR3 length: 16 residues. DNA of the CDR3: TGCAGCGTTGAAGATCCCTCACAGGGGACTTCCTACGAGCAGTACTTC. Its protein is CSVEDPSQGTSYEQYF.

This CDR3 reads CASSSTRGQVLTYEQYF. The CDR3 coding sequence is TGTGCCAGCAGTTCGACCCGGGGACAGGTTTTAACCTACGAGCAGTACTTC. This chain uses TRBV27 with TRBJ2-7; TRBD1 matches at 8 bases. Germline V gene data show CDR1 as MNHEY and CDR2 as SMNVEV (reference sequence). J lost 2 bases, V lost 4 bases, and 13 bases had no gene match. CDR3 size: 17 residues.

The chain has TRBV28 and TRBJ2-2; TRBD1 agrees at 9 bases. The CDR3 has 14 amino acids. The V segment lost 7 bases and the J segment 4 bases; nucleotides outside the gene matches: 4. The germline V gene has CDR1 MDHEN and CDR2 SYDVKM. The CDR3 loop reads CASTRQGGTGELFF. CDR3 nucleotides: TGTGCCAGCACCAGACAGGGGGGCACCGGGGAGCTGTTTTTT.

Points on this clonotype: At one boundary the junction diverges from the germline segment, which might be a read error. The CDR3 is CASTLIGLNTEAFF. CDR3 nucleotide sequence: TGTGCCAGCACCTTAATCGGCCTGAACACTGAAGCTTTCTTT. V usage is TRBV7-8 and J usage is TRBJ1-1; no firm D call. CDR3 length: 14 amino acids. Germline CDR1 and CDR2: SGHVS and FQNEAQ.

The J gene is TRBJ2-7, the V gene TRBV6-2 or TRBV6-3, with D perhaps matching TRBD1 (6 bases). From germline, CDR1 is MNHEY and CDR2 SVGEGT. Trimming left V 2 bases short and J 6 bases short, with 11 bases between. The CDR3 is 13 amino acids. The CDR3 is CASSYGGAPEQYF. CDR3 DNA: TGTGCCAGCAGTTACGGGGGCGCGCCCGAGCAGTACTTC.

This clonotype was found many times. V and J are TRBV11-2 and TRBJ1-2, with a tentative D call TRBD1 (5 bases). Germline CDR1 is SGHAT and CDR2 is FQNNGV. The CDR3 is made up of 14 amino acids. Trimming cost V 1 base and J 6 bases, with 12 bases left between them. The CDR3 here is CASSLAKGLHGYTF. CDR3 nucleotide sequence: TGTGCCAGCAGCTTAGCTAAGGGGCTCCATGGCTACACCTTC. Drawing the rest from reference TRBV11-2 and TRBJ1-2, the complete variable domain is EAGVAQSPRYKIIEKRQSVAFWCNPISGHATLYWYQQILGQGPKLLIQFQNNGVVDDSQLPKDRFSAERLKGVDSTLKIQPAKLEDSAVYLCASSLAKGLHGYTFGSGTRLTVV.

This clonotype appeared many times. The rearrangement links TRBV6-1 to TRBJ2-7, with D perhaps matching TRBD1 (6 bases). V gave up 7 bases and J gave up 2 bases, with 12 bases separating them. This CDR3 region has 13 residues. The germline CDR1 and CDR2 sequences are MNHNS and SASEGT. As DNA, the CDR3 is TGTGCCAGCACCATGACAGGTCCCTACGAGCAGTACTTC. The encoded protein is CASTMTGPYEQYF.

Ten or more counts support this clonotype. The CDR3 reads CASSFWDREGETQYF. The CDR3 bases are TGTGCCAGCAGCTTCTGGGACAGGGAGGGAGAGACCCAGTACTTC. The chain has TRBV7-9 and TRBJ2-5; 9 nucleotides line up with TRBD1. This CDR3 contains 15 residues. Germline loops: CDR1 SEHNR, CDR2 FQNEAQ (reference sequence). Unmatched junction bases numbered 6, after V lost 3 bases and J lost 4 bases.